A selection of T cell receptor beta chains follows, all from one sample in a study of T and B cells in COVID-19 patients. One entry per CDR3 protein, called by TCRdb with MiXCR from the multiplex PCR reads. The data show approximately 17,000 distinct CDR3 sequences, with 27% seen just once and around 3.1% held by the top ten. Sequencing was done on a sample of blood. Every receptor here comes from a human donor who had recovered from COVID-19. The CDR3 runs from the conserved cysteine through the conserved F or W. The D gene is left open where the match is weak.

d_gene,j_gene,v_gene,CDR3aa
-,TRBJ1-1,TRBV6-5,CASSYSIYERVNTEAFF
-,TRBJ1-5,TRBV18,CASSLQGFSQPQHF
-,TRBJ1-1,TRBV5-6,CASSGTFTGPNTEAFF
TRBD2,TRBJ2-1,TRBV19,CASRGGGVSSYNEQFF
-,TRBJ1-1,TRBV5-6,CASSLAETVHRAFF
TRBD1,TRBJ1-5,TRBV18,CASSRIRDSPDQPQHF
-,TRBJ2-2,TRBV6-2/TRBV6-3,CASSYQSGNTGELFF
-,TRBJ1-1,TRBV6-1,CASGTPGRTGGTEAFF
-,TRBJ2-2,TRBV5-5,CASSSLGEYTGELFF
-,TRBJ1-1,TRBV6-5,CASSYRGLEAFF
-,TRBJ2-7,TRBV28,CASSFVVGTRLTYEQYF